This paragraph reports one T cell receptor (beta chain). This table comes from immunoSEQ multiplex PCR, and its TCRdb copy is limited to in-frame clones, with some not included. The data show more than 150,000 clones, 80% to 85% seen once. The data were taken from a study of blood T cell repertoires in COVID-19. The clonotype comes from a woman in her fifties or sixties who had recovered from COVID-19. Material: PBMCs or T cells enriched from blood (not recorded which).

The CDR3 bases are TGTGCCAGCAGTGTTAACGGACTCCGGGCCCATCAGCCCCAGCATTTT. Translating gives CASSVNGLRAHQPQHF. This rearrangement joins TRBV2 to TRBJ1-5; D call uncertain. Germline CDR1 and CDR2: SNHLY and FYNNEI. V dropped 4 bases and J dropped 5 bases, with 18 bases sitting between them. This CDR3 is 16 amino acids long.